This entry features one TCR beta chain sequence. This specimen includes other DNA sequences encoding the same CDR3. The germline gives CDR1 SGDLS, CDR2 YYNGEE. The V and J ends lost 3 bases and 4 bases, in that order; junction bases with no gene match: 2. This CDR3 is built from 14 residues. These data belong to a study of blood T cell repertoires in COVID-19. Study background: Both acute and convalescent COVID-19 samples were obtained from the United States, Italy and Spain. Nucleic acid was either cDNA or gDNA, and it came from T cells, B-cell-depleted T cells, or PBMCs.

Source study methods: Reference gene primer amplification in the assay estimated nucleated cell counts. Sequencing was performed with immunoSEQ multiplex PCR; in TCRdb, only in-frame clones are kept and a portion is missing. D and trimming come from the DNA, and the V and J calls and clone size come from that table. The sample has around 230,000 clones, 83% seen once; the top ten hold 2% to 3%. J is TRBJ1-1 and V is TRBV9, with 11 bases that match TRBD1. This receptor was taken from a woman in her forties with active or convalescent COVID-19. The sequenced sample consisted of peripheral blood. CDR3 loop: CASSAGTGGTEAFF. Written as DNA, the CDR3 is TGTGCCAGCAGCGCGGGGACAGGGGGCACTGAAGCTTTCTTT.